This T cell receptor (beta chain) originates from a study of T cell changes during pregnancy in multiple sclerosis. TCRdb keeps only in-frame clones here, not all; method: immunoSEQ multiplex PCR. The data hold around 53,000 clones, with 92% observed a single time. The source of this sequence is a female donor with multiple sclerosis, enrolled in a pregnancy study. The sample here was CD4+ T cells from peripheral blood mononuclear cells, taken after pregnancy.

In DNA form, the CDR3 reads TGCAGCGTGCGCCGGACAGGACCGACGAACACCGGGGAGCTGTTTTTT. As protein: CSVRRTGPTNTGELFF. The V gene is TRBV29-1, the J gene TRBJ2-2; 7 nucleotides match TRBD1. The CDR3 length is 16 residues. The junction had 10 bases not matched to a gene; V was cut back by 6 bases and J by 0 bases. Germline V gene lookup returns CDR1 SQVTM and CDR2 ANQGSEA.